Following are 32 T cell receptor beta chains from one sample sequenced in a study of early stage breast cancer tumors. Sequencing was performed with immunoSEQ multiplex PCR; in TCRdb, only in-frame clones are kept and a portion is missing. This sample carries some 30,000 clones, 60% to 80% of them seen once, and the ten largest clones take around 9.1%. The sample comprised breast tumor tissue. The receptors derive from a person aged 30 to 40 with breast cancer.

The table lists this clone with a few counts. The rearrangement uses TRBV19 and TRBJ1-2; the D is unclear. CDR1 LNHDA and CDR2 SQIVND come from the germline V gene (reference sequence). V lost 0 bases and J lost 3, with 5 bases in between. CDR3 length equals 13 residues. CDR3: CASSIEDYYGYTF. As DNA, the CDR3 is TGTGCCAGTAGTATAGAGGATTACTATGGCTACACCTTC.

This chain joins TRBV7-9 and TRBJ1-2, with D unresolved. Between the trimmed V and J ends, which lost 0 bases and 0 bases, there was a span of 14 bases. From germline, CDR1 is SEHNR and CDR2 FQNEAQ (reference sequence). The length of the CDR3 is 17 residues. The CDR3 sequence is CASSLAIRSASNYGYTF. CDR3 sequence (DNA): TGTGCCAGCAGCTTAGCTATCAGGAGTGCTTCTAACTATGGCTACACCTTC.

Only a few counts were recorded for this clone. The junction differs from germline at one of its ends, possibly a read error. The rearrangement links TRBV5-4 to TRBJ2-5; 8 bases align to TRBD1. The CDR3 sequence is 16 residues long. Germline V CDR1 and CDR2: SGHNT, YYREEE (reference sequence). In nucleotides, the CDR3 is TGTGCCAGCAGCTTTGGGGCAGGGGGCAACCAAAAGACCCAGTACTTC. Translating it yields CASSFGAGGNQKTQYF.

The J gene is TRBJ1-6, the V gene TRBV7-3; 8 positions match TRBD1. This CDR3 is built from 15 residues. Germline lookup yields CDR1 SGHTA and CDR2 FQGTGA. V shed 5 bases and J 7 bases; nucleotides not matched to a gene: 7. The CDR3, as DNA: TGTGCCAGCAGCAGCGGACAGGGTGGGAATTCACCCCTCCACTTT. Its translation: CASSSGQGGNSPLHF.

This CDR3 reads CAWSVLRGRGNYGYTF. The CDR3 DNA is TGTGCCTGGAGTGTACTTAGGGGTAGGGGTAACTATGGCTACACCTTC. The rearrangement joins TRBV30 to TRBJ1-2; perhaps TRBD1 as D (5 bases). V was shortened by 0 bases and J by 1 base, with 15 bases between the two germline ends. The CDR3 has 16 amino acids. Germline V gene lookup returns CDR1 GTSNPN and CDR2 SVGIG (reference sequence).

The chain recombines TRBV9 with TRBJ2-3; D not certain. This CDR3 is 14 amino acids long. Germline V gene sequence: CDR1 SGDLS, CDR2 YYNGEE. The V and J ends lost 6 bases and 2 bases respectively, with 13 bases between them. The CDR3 DNA is TGTGCCAGCACGGTGGGGTTTACCACAGATACGCAGTATTTT. Translation gives CASTVGFTTDTQYF.

This clone was seen a handful of times. CDR3 protein: CASSPPTGRGYGYTF. CDR3 DNA: TGTGCCAGCTCACCACCGACAGGGAGAGGCTATGGCTACACCTTC. The gene calls are TRBV18 and TRBJ1-2; 7 bases line up with TRBD1. CDR1 KGHSH and CDR2 LQKENI come from the germline V gene. This CDR3 is built from 15 residues. V lost 0 bases to trimming and J lost 4 bases; unmatched junction nucleotides: 5.

V gene TRBV19 combines with J gene TRBJ2-1; 12 bases line up with TRBD2. This CDR3 comprises 17 residues. Germline CDR1 reads LNHDA; CDR2 reads SQIVND (reference sequence). Trimming at V came to 6 bases and at J to 4 bases, leaving 10 bases not matched to a gene. This CDR3 is CASRRLAGASMYNEQFF. Here the CDR3 DNA reads TGTGCCAGTAGGCGACTAGCGGGAGCGTCCATGTACAATGAGCAGTTCTTC.

The chain is built from TRBV7-6 and TRBJ2-1; D gene uncertain. With 1 base removed from V and 1 base from J, the gap between germline ends came to 8 bases. The CDR3 sequence is 15 residues long. Germline V lookup: CDR1 SGHVS, CDR2 FNYEAQ. The CDR3 DNA sequence: TGTGCCAGCAGCTTAGGGCTAGTGTCCTACAATGAGCAGTTCTTC. As protein: CASSLGLVSYNEQFF.

This sequence joins TRBV5-1 and TRBJ2-5; 9 positions match TRBD1. There are 15 residues in the CDR3. With V trimmed by 4 bases and J by 5 bases, 9 bases remained unmatched. Germline CDR1 is SGHRS and CDR2 is YFSETQ. DNA for the CDR3: TGCGCCAGCAGCATACTACAGGGGGCTGGTGAGACCCAGTACTTC. Protein product: CASSILQGAGETQYF.

The V and J genes are TRBV11-2 and TRBJ2-1, with TRBD2 identical over 10 bases. CDR3 length equals 18 residues. V shed 2 bases, J shed 3 bases, and the junction held 10 bases outside the gene matches. Germline values: CDR1 SGHAT, CDR2 FQNNGV. This chain's CDR3 is CASSLRGRLAGVYNEQFF. The CDR3 nucleotides read TGTGCCAGCAGCTTACGCGGGCGACTAGCGGGCGTCTACAATGAGCAGTTCTTC. The variable domain in full, with the rest retrieved from reference TRBV11-2 and TRBJ2-1, is EAGVAQSPRYKIIEKRQSVAFWCNPISGHATLYWYQQILGQGPKLLIQFQNNGVVDDSQLPKDRFSAERLKGVDSTLKIQPAKLEDSAVYLCASSLRGRLAGVYNEQFFGPGTRLTVL.

The chain couples TRBV15 to TRBJ2-2; D possibly uses TRBD1 or TRBD2 (7 bases each). The germline gives CDR1 LNHNV, CDR2 YYDKDF (reference sequence). This CDR3 has 17 residues. V was trimmed by 0 bases and J by 5 bases, leaving 16 bases between them. CDR3 loop: CATSRDQGGRRTGELFF. Written as DNA, the CDR3 is TGTGCCACCAGCAGAGATCAGGGGGGGCGGCGAACCGGGGAGCTGTTTTTT.

The rearrangement uses TRBV30 and TRBJ2-7; 9 bases map to TRBD2. Germline CDR1 GTSNPN, CDR2 SVGIG (reference sequence). CDR3 length: 16 amino acids. With V trimmed by 1 base and J by 0 bases, 7 bases remained unmatched. The CDR3 here is CAWSGLAGSSSYEQYF. DNA of the CDR3: TGTGCCTGGAGTGGGCTAGCGGGATCAAGCTCCTACGAGCAGTACTTC.

The chain couples TRBV7-8 to TRBJ2-1; 7 bases fit TRBD2. J lost 3 bases, V lost 5 bases, and 19 bases had no gene match. The CDR3 loop spans 19 amino acids. The germline V gene encodes CDR1 SGHVS and CDR2 FQNEAQ. CDR3 sequence: CASSIRRLAGKTNYNEQFF. DNA of the CDR3: TGTGCCAGCAGCATAAGAAGACTAGCCGGAAAGACTAACTACAATGAGCAGTTCTTC.

The DNA for the CDR3 is TGTGCCAGCAGATATACAGGCGGTAAGCCCCAGCATTTT. It codes for CASRYTGGKPQHF. J is TRBJ1-5 and V is TRBV6-6; possible D gene TRBD1, 5 bases. Looked up from germline, CDR1 is MNHNY and CDR2 is SVGAGI (reference sequence). CDR3 length: 13 amino acids. Between the trimmed V and J ends, which lost 6 bases and 8 bases, there was a span of 14 bases.

The chain recombines TRBV5-4 with TRBJ1-6; 10 nucleotides agree with TRBD1. Trimming at V came to 3 bases and at J to 7 bases, leaving 10 bases not matched to a gene. This CDR3 region has 17 residues. CDR1 is SGHNT and CDR2 is YYREEE in the germline V gene (reference sequence). For the CDR3, the DNA is TGTGCCAGCAGCTGGGGCACGCCGGGACAGGGGAATTCACCCCTCCACTTT. Protein sequence: CASSWGTPGQGNSPLHF.

The rearrangement uses TRBV18 and TRBJ2-7, with D perhaps given as TRBD1 or TRBD2 (5 bases each). The germline CDR1 and CDR2 sequences are KGHSH and LQKENI. CDR3 length: 14 amino acids. V lost 3 bases to trimming and J lost 2 bases, with 11 bases between them. The CDR3 region has the DNA TGTGCCAGCTCACCGGATAGGGACCCCTACGAGCAGTACTTC. This translates into CASSPDRDPYEQYF.

The chain joins TRBV19 to TRBJ2-3; 14 nucleotides agree with TRBD2. The CDR3 is 15 residues long. Germline V gene data show CDR1 as LNHDA and CDR2 as SQIVND (reference sequence). V gave up 8 bases and J gave up 5 bases; unmatched junction bases: 6. For the CDR3, the DNA is TGTGCCAGTGCAAGACTAGCGGGGGGGGAAGATACGCAGTATTTT. Translated: CASARLAGGEDTQYF.

This clone was seen only a few times. The chain links TRBV28 to TRBJ2-5; 12 bases are shared with TRBD1. The CDR3 is made up of 18 amino acids. CDR1 MDHEN and CDR2 SYDVKM come from the germline V gene. J gave up 2 bases and V 5 bases, and 12 bases lay outside the gene matches. CDR3 sequence (DNA): TGTGCCAGCAGTCCCGGGACAGGGGGCGCCTGGATACAAGAGACCCAGTACTTC. It translates to CASSPGTGGAWIQETQYF.

This chain joins TRBV10-2 and TRBJ1-6, with D perhaps matching TRBD1 (5 bases). The germline CDR1 and CDR2 sequences are WSHSY and SAAADI. V was cut by 6 bases and J by 9 bases, with 18 bases left in between. CDR3 size: 15 residues. The CDR3: CASRVSEGVGSPLHF. CDR3 coding DNA: TGCGCCAGCAGAGTCTCTGAAGGGGTGGGTTCACCCCTCCACTTT.

Only a few counts were recorded for this clone. The chain uses TRBV6-1 and TRBJ2-7, with TRBD2 identical over 13 bases. In germline, CDR1 is MNHNS, CDR2 SASEGT. V shed 4 bases and J 2 bases; nucleotides not matched to a gene: 11. The CDR3 extends over 18 amino acids. The CDR3 region is CASSVTDLGTSGTYEQYF. The CDR3 DNA is TGTGCCAGCAGTGTAACAGATCTGGGGACTAGCGGGACCTACGAGCAGTACTTC.

V is TRBV7-8 and J is TRBJ2-3, with 15 bases aligning to TRBD2. This CDR3 has 17 residues. V gave up 4 bases and J gave up 4 bases; unmatched junction bases: 6. Looked up from germline, CDR1 is SGHVS and CDR2 is FQNEAQ. Here the CDR3 reads CASSSWTSGREADTQYF. In DNA form, the CDR3 reads TGTGCCAGCAGCTCATGGACTAGCGGGAGGGAAGCAGATACGCAGTATTTT.

The V call is TRBV7-6, the J call TRBJ2-7, with D perhaps given as TRBD1 or TRBD2 (6 bases each). The V and J ends lost 2 bases and 0 bases respectively, with 17 bases between them. This CDR3 is 17 amino acids long. Germline V gene sequence: CDR1 SGHVS, CDR2 FNYEAQ. CDR3 DNA sequence: TGTGCCAGCAGCTTAAGATCGGGGGCAGCGGGCTCCTACGAGCAGTACTTC. Amino acid sequence: CASSLRSGAAGSYEQYF.

This sequence joins TRBV29-1 and TRBJ2-5; 10 nucleotides agree with TRBD2. The CDR3 covers 14 residues. The V and J ends lost 4 bases and 8 bases, in that order; junction bases with no gene match: 10. CDR1 is SQVTM, CDR2 ANQGSEA, per germline. The CDR3 reads CSVAGLAEKRTQYF. The DNA of the CDR3 is TGCAGCGTTGCCGGACTAGCGGAAAAGAGAACCCAGTACTTC.

The genes are TRBV4-1 and TRBJ2-5; D is perhaps TRBD2 (6 bases). Germline values: CDR1 MGHRA, CDR2 YSYEKL. Trimming pared 4 bases from V and 2 bases from J, leaving 11 bases between. The CDR3 has 14 residues. The CDR3 loop reads CASSLTEGQETQYF. The CDR3 DNA is TGCGCCAGCAGCCTCACGGAGGGGCAAGAGACCCAGTACTTC.

V is TRBV29-1 and J is TRBJ2-1; 13 nucleotides line up with TRBD2. The junction had 9 bases not matched to a gene; V was cut back by 4 bases and J by 3 bases. The CDR3 has 17 amino acids. CDR1 and CDR2 (germline): SQVTM, ANQGSEA. The CDR3 loop is CSVGGLAGFNLYNEQFF. DNA of the CDR3: TGCAGCGTTGGGGGACTAGCGGGGTTTAATCTCTACAATGAGCAGTTCTTC.

J is TRBJ2-6 and V is TRBV2; TRBD1 aligns across 10 bases. The CDR3 is 19 amino acids. Germline values: CDR1 SNHLY, CDR2 FYNNEI. Trimming took 5 bases from V and 4 from J; bases not matched to a gene: 14. CDR3 amino acids: CASSHSSGQGLGGANVLTF. The CDR3, as DNA: TGTGCCAGCAGTCATTCTTCGGGACAGGGGCTTGGAGGGGCCAACGTCCTGACTTTC.

This clone was seen just once. The genes are TRBV12-1 and TRBJ2-1; the table gives TRBD2 as D, unverified against the DNA. TRBV12-1 is a known pseudogene. This CDR3 is built from 18 residues. The CDR3 nucleotides read TGTGCCAGCAGCTTTGATCTAGCGGGGGGAAGCTCCTACAATGAGCAGTTCTTC. Its protein is CASSFDLAGGSSYNEQFF.

The CDR3 reads CASSLDLVGQYF. The CDR3 DNA reads as TGTGCCAGCAGCTTGGACCTGGTTGGGCAGTACTTC. The chain combines TRBV5-4 with TRBJ2-7, with D unclear. The CDR3 is 12 amino acids. The V and J ends lost 0 bases and 9 bases respectively, with 10 bases between them. The germline gives CDR1 SGHNT, CDR2 YYREEE (reference sequence).

This clone was counted a single time. The chain carries TRBV2 and TRBJ2-7, with D maybe TRBD1 (6 bases). The CDR3 totals 12 residues. V lost 4 bases to trimming and J lost 5 bases, with 9 bases between them. CDR1 is SNHLY and CDR2 is FYNNEI in the germline V gene. The CDR3: CASSVQGNEQYF. DNA of the CDR3: TGTGCCAGCAGTGTCCAGGGGAACGAGCAGTACTTC.

The V gene is TRBV4-3, the J gene TRBJ2-1; perhaps TRBD2 as D (6 bases). Germline CDR1 is LGHNA and CDR2 is YSLEER. The ends were cut back, 3 bases at V and 4 bases at J, with 16 bases in the middle. There are 16 residues in the CDR3. The CDR3 is CASSQGLDYSYNEQFF. The CDR3, as DNA: TGCGCCAGCAGCCAGGGTTTGGACTATAGTTACAATGAGCAGTTCTTC.

The chain couples TRBV4-3 to TRBJ2-7; D perhaps matches TRBD2 (6 bases). Between the trimmed V and J ends, which lost 4 bases and 2 bases, there was a span of 15 bases. Looked up from germline, CDR1 is LGHNA and CDR2 is YSLEER. This CDR3 comprises 15 residues. CDR3 region: CASSLGTERPYEQYF. As DNA, the CDR3 is TGCGCCAGCAGCCTCGGGACTGAGCGCCCCTACGAGCAGTACTTC.